This TCR beta chain was identified in a study of neurological immune-mediated disorders. Study context: Of the roughly 35 patients who had multiple sclerosis, roughly 30 had the relapsing-remitting form and 3 had the secondary progressive form.

Broader study findings: When the repertoires were sorted by phylogenetic grouping, those of 18 of 34 multiple sclerosis patients ended up in one related-CDR3 cluster, a possible signature.

This CDR3 contains 16 residues. Germline values: CDR1 SEHNR, CDR2 FQNEAQ (reference sequence). V gave up 1 base and J gave up 1 base, with 11 bases separating them. For the unsorted libraries, 2 million PBMCs stored at -80 C served as input. This clonotype was observed many times. Its matching antigen is unknown. With 10-nucleotide random UMIs included, cDNA was synthesized by 5'RACE. TCRdb independently ran MiXCR on the 5' RACE reads; one entry per CDR3 protein. The table records 40,000 to 50,000 distinct CDR3 sequences, around 2% of them present only once. The chain has TRBV7-9 and TRBJ2-1; weak D call: TRBD2 (6 bases). The receptor was derived from a middle-aged woman with multiple sclerosis. The sequenced sample consisted of PBMCs. Here the CDR3 DNA reads TGTGCCAGCAGCTTAGAGGAGGGTAGGTCCTACAATGAGCAGTTCTTC. Translating gives CASSLEEGRSYNEQFF. The full variable domain, in which reference TRBV7-9 and TRBJ2-1 provide the parts outside the CDR3, is DTGVSQNPRHKITKRGQNVTFRCDPISEHNRLYWYRQTLGQGPEFLTYFQNEAQLEKSRLLSDRFSAERPKGSFSTLEIQRTEQGDSAMYLCASSLEEGRSYNEQFFGPGTRLTVL.